The source of this T cell receptor (beta chain) is a study of identical twins. Findings of the study overall: Insertion counts were lower in abundant cord blood beta clonotypes, a trend that memory repertoires did not show.

Per germline, CDR1 MNHEY and CDR2 SVGEGT. The CDR3 has 17 residues. V dropped 5 bases and J dropped 1; count of bases not matched to a gene: 8. TCRdb reanalysed the 5' RACE reads using MiXCR and keeps one entry per CDR3 protein. The data contain 500,000 to 700,000 distinct CDR3 sequences, just over 7% of them singletons. This clonotype was observed a handful of times. What it binds is not known. These records were also assigned to another study, of yellow fever vaccine responses in identical twins.

V gene TRBV6-2 or TRBV6-3 combines with J gene TRBJ2-1, with 10 bases identical to TRBD2. Sequencing input: PBMCs. This clonotype originated in a young woman in good health. CDR3 DNA: TGTGCCAGCAGTGCCCAACTAGCGGGATGGTCCTACAATGAGCAGTTCTTC. This encodes CASSAQLAGWSYNEQFF.